This entry features one T cell receptor (beta chain) sequence. The source of the sample is a study of T cell clones after liver transplantation. For the study at large: TCRbeta sequencing after a pre-transplant mixed lymphocyte reaction identified graft-donor-reactive clones, later tracked in post-transplant blood. Third-party-reactive TCRbeta sequences from pre-transplant mixed lymphocyte reactions served as antigen-independent comparators.

Produced via immunoSEQ multiplex PCR; TCRdb's table is partial and in-frame only. The table lists roughly 120,000 clones, about nine tenths of them singletons, with roughly 0.83% in the top ten. The specimen comprised CD4+ T cells from blood, sampled 12 months after liver transplant. The receptor's source is a human patient who received a liver transplant. A share of the T cells may be of graft donor origin.

The CDR3 spells CASSLGGSGGELFF. Here the CDR3 DNA reads TGTGCCAGCAGCTTAGGCGGGAGTGGCGGGGAGCTGTTTTTT. J is TRBJ2-2 and V is TRBV5-5, with 7 bases that match TRBD2. CDR3 size: 14 residues. The junction had 5 bases not matched to a gene; V was cut back by 2 bases and J by 7 bases. The germline gives CDR1 SGHKS, CDR2 YYEKEE (reference sequence).